This TCR beta chain was captured by sequencing in a study of blood T cell repertoires in COVID-19 (dated by TCRdb to 2019 to 2021). With respect to the entire study: Samples covering the acute and convalescent phases of COVID-19 were provided by collaborators in the United States, Italy and Spain. Sample metadata almost always included a de-identified subject ID, COVID-19 status, age in years and sex. The prospective study material was composed of cDNA or gDNA derived from T cells, B-cell-depleted T cells, or PBMCs. Where available, HLA class I and class II types were obtained from metadata supplied by the sample provider rather than from assay-based typing. A freely available public database, intended as a resource for researchers studying the immune response to SARS-CoV-2, is where the repertoires were released. Subjects who had been exposed to COVID-19, were actively infected with it, or had recovered from it provided the deeply sampled blood TCRbeta repertoires that made up the dataset. Samples came from the ongoing ImmuneRACE study (first 160 participants) plus 1,254 subjects from 6 global collaborators. The research as a whole found: The quantity of clinical and demographic metadata differed by source and by participant and was supplied without curation.

This clone is a singleton in its sample. The antigen it recognizes is unknown. Base-call qualities are not available, and no considerably larger clone is one nucleotide away. The CDR3 contains 14 residues, cysteine and phenylalanine counted. The entry retains the CDR3 DNA only, 42 bases that are in frame from base 1. V is cut back by 5 bases and J by 4 bases, with 6 bases in the junction unmatched. Reading the germline V gene (reference sequence) gives CDR1 LNHDA and CDR2 SQIVND. Whole blood was collected in K2EDTA tubes by collaborating institutions according to the institutions' own protocols. For TCRbeta analysis, collaborators shipped samples in one of three forms: frozen whole blood, isolated PBMCs, or DNA extracted from either of those sample types. TCRbeta CDR3 regions were amplified from genomic DNA by means of the immunoSEQ Assay, a bias-controlled multiplex PCR. Per the authors' processing: The number of nucleated cells in each sample was estimated by amplification of reference gene primers within the assay. To quantify the absolute abundance of each unique TCRbeta CDR3 rearrangement, sequence reads were collapsed and filtered. For each sample, productive Simpson clonality was calculated as the square root of Simpson's diversity index across productive rearrangements. The source is immuneACCESS, and TCRdb retained only in-frame sequences with V and J called. Part of the clones is not carried over; for the studies checked, unresolved V genes explain less than half of this, and the remainder is unexplained. The V and J calls and clone size were taken over from that table, and D and trimming were inferred from the DNA. This sample has tens of thousands of clones in its table, and approximately 84% of those were observed once. The ten largest clones capture roughly 2.5% of the sample.

Recombination joined TRBV19 with TRBJ1-1, with 8 junctional bases fitting TRBD1. The TCR sequence derives from a man aged 50 to 59 with acute or convalescent COVID-19. The specimen sequenced was peripheral blood. The sequenced DNA is TGTGCCAGTAGTTATATCACAGGGGGCACTGAAGCTTTCTTT. Translated, this gives CASSYITGGTEAFF.